This note documents a single T cell receptor (beta chain) sequence. Antigen: not known. This sample is drawn from a study of cytomegalovirus exposure and HLA in healthy donors. Study results and caveats: Several of the most significant clusters appeared linked to common viral pathogens, based on a later analysis. TCR beta sequences numbering 15,000 to 20,000 were associated with HLA alleles at 0.05 false discovery rate in a later analysis.

The donors, nominally healthy at sampling, likely had unrecorded immune exposures. With V trimmed by 0 bases and J by 5 bases, 4 bases remained unmatched. Germline values: CDR1 SGHRS, CDR2 YFSETQ. There are 15 residues in the CDR3. The PCR made use of 60 Vbeta and 13 Jbeta primers. Some clones are missing from TCRdb's copy, which holds only in-frame ones; the method was immunoSEQ multiplex PCR. The repertoire table contains about 200,000 clones. The sample was PBMCs. The receptor comes from a boy aged 5 to 17 in good health and CMV-seronegative. The genes are TRBV5-1 and TRBJ2-3; 9 bases are shared with TRBD2. The CDR3: CASSLEAGGRDTQYF. Written as DNA, the CDR3 is TGCGCCAGCAGCTTGGAAGCGGGGGGCAGAGATACGCAGTATTTT.